This record concerns one T cell receptor (beta chain) sequence. Its antigen remains unknown. CDR1 is MNHEY and CDR2 is SVGEGT in the germline V gene. V dropped 8 bases and J dropped 3 bases, with 11 bases sitting between them. The CDR3 is 13 amino acids. This entry comes from a study of blood T cells in healthy people across ages. Findings of the study overall: More naive CD4+ cells and higher diversity marked long-lived donors relative to aged donors. Across the age range, TCR beta diversity per million T cells fell in a roughly linear way.

A sample-barcoded 5' primer and a J-beta primer mix were used in a second PCR of about 7 to 12 cycles. TCRdb itself ran the 5' RACE reads through MiXCR, one entry per CDR3 protein. The sample contains about 1,800,000 distinct CDR3 sequences, about 28% of which appear only once. This clonotype originated in a young woman in good health. The source material was blood. The rearrangement links TRBV6-2 or TRBV6-3 to TRBJ1-5; a possible D gene is TRBD1 (5 bases). As DNA, the CDR3 is TGTGCCAGCGGGGGACTGCCCAATCAGCCCCAGCATTTT. Protein product: CASGGLPNQPQHF.